The entry below describes one TCR beta chain. Germline assignment: CDR1 SEHNR and CDR2 FQNEAQ (reference sequence). Trimming pared 2 bases from V and 1 base from J, leaving 14 bases between. CDR3 length equals 16 residues. Random hexamers primed reverse transcription of about 0.5 to 1 ug RNA. TCRdb analysed the immunoSEQ multiplex PCR reads with MiXCR anew, one entry per CDR3 protein. The sample consists of more than 80,000 distinct CDR3 sequences, around 94% of them appearing once. The record originates from a study of CD8 T cells in Susac syndrome. The chain joins TRBV7-9 to TRBJ2-5; either TRBD1 or TRBD2 may supply D (5 bases each). Sequenced: CD8+ T cells from PBMCs. The source of this sequence is a human donor with Susac syndrome. In nucleotides, the CDR3 is TGTGCCAGCAGCTTACTTGGGGGACGGACCCAAGAGACCCAGTACTTC. It encodes CASSLLGGRTQETQYF.